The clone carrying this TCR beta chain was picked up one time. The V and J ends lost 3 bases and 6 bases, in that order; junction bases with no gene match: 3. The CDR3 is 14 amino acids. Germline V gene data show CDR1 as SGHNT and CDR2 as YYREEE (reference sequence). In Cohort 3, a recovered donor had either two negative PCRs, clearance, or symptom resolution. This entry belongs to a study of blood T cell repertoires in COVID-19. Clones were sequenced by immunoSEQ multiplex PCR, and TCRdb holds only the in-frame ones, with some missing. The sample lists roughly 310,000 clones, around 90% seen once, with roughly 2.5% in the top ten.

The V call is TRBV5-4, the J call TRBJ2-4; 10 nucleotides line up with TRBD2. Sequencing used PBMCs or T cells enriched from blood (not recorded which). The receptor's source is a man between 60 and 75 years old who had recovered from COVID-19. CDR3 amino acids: CASSSQREGNIQYF. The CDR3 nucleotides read TGTGCCAGCAGCTCCCAGCGGGAGGGAAACATTCAGTACTTC.